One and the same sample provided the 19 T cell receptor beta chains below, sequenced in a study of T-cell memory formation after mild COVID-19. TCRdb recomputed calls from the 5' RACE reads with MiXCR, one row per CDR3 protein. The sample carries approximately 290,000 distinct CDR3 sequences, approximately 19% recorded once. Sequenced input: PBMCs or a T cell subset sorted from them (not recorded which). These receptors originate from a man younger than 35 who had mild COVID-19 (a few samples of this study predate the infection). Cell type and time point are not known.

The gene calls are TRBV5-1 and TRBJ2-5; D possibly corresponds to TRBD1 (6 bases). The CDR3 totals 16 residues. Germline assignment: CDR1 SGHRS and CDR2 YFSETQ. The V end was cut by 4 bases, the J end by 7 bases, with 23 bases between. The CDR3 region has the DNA TGCGCCAGCAGCGCTGCGTGGACAGACGGGCTCTGGACCCAGTACTTC. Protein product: CASSAAWTDGLWTQYF.

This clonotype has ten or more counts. The CDR3 is CASSPSGLAGSTFFTDTQYF. The CDR3 nucleotides are TGTGCCAGCAGCCCCTCCGGACTAGCGGGGTCGACTTTTTTCACAGATACGCAGTATTTT. V gene TRBV7-3 combines with J gene TRBJ2-3, with 12 bases fitting TRBD2. CDR3 length: 20 residues. Trimming at V came to 5 bases and at J to 2 bases, leaving 17 bases not matched to a gene. CDR1 and CDR2 from the germline V gene are SGHTA and FQGTGA.

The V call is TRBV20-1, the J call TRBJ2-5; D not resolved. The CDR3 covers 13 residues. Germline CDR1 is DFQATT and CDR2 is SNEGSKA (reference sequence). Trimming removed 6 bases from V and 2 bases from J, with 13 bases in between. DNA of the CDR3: TGCAGTGCCGGCCGGGTCAATCAAGAGACCCAGTACTTC. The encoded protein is CSAGRVNQETQYF.

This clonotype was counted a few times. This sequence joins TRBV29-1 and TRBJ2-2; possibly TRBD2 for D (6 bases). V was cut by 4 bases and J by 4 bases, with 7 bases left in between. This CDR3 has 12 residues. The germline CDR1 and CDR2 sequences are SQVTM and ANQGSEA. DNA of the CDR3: TGCAGCGTTGTGGAGGGCACCGGGGAGCTGTTTTTT. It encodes CSVVEGTGELFF.

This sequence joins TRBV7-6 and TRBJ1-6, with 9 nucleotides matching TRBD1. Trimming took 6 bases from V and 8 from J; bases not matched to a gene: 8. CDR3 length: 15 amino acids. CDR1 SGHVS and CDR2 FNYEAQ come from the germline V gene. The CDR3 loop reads CASSQGTGSDSPLHF. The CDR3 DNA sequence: TGTGCCAGCAGTCAAGGGACAGGGTCGGATTCACCCCTCCACTTT.

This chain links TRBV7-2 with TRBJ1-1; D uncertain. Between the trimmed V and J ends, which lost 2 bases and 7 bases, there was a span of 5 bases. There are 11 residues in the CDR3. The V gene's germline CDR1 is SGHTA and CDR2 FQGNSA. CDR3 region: CASSLYGEAFF. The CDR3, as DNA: TGTGCCAGCAGCTTATACGGTGAAGCTTTCTTT.

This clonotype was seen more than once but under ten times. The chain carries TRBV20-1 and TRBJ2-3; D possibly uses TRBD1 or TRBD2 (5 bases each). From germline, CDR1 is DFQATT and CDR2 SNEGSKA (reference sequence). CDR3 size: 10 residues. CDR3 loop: CDGAADTQYF. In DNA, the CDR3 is TGCGACGGGGCTGCAGATACGCAGTATTTT.

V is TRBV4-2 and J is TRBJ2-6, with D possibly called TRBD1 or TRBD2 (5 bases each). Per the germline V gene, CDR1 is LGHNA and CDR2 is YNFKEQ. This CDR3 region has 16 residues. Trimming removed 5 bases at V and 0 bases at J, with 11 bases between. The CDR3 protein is CASSDRDGSGANVLTF. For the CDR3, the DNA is TGTGCCAGCAGCGACCGGGACGGCTCTGGGGCCAACGTCCTGACTTTC.

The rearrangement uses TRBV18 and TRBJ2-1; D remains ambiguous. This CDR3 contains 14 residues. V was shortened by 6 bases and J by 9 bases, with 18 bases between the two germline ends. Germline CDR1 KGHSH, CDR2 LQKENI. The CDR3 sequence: CASSVSVGRSEQFF. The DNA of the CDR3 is TGTGCCAGCTCCGTCTCGGTAGGGCGAAGTGAGCAGTTCTTC. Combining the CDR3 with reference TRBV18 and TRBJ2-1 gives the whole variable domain NAGVMQNPRHLVRRRGQEARLRCSPMKGHSHVYWYRQLPEEGLKFMVYLQKENIIDESGMPKERFSAEFPKEGPSILRIQQVVRGDSAAYFCASSVSVGRSEQFFGPGTRLTVL.

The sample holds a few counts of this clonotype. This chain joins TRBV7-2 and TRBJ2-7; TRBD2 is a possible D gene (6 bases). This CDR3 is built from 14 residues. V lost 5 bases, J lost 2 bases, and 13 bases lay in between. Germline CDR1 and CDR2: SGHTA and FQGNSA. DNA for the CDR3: TGTGCCAGCAGCGTCGGGACTTCGGCCTACGAGCAGTACTTC. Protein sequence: CASSVGTSAYEQYF.

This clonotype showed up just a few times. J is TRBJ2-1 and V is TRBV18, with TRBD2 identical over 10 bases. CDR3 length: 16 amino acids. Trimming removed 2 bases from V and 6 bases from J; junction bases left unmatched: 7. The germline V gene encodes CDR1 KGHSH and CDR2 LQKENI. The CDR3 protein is CASSPMLSGGANEQFF. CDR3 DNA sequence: TGTGCCAGCTCACCAATGTTGAGCGGGGGGGCCAATGAGCAGTTCTTC. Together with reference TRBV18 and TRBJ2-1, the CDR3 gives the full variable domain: NAGVMQNPRHLVRRRGQEARLRCSPMKGHSHVYWYRQLPEEGLKFMVYLQKENIIDESGMPKERFSAEFPKEGPSILRIQQVVRGDSAAYFCASSPMLSGGANEQFFGPGTRLTVL.

The CDR3 here is CASSPRSSGGVRNEQFF. The DNA of the CDR3 is TGTGCCAGCAGCCCACGGAGTAGCGGGGGGGTGAGGAATGAGCAGTTCTTC. V usage is TRBV7-3 and J usage is TRBJ2-1, with 11 bases that match TRBD2. V lost 5 bases and J lost 7; bases outside the gene matches: 13. CDR3 length: 17 residues. Looked up from germline, CDR1 is SGHTA and CDR2 is FQGTGA.

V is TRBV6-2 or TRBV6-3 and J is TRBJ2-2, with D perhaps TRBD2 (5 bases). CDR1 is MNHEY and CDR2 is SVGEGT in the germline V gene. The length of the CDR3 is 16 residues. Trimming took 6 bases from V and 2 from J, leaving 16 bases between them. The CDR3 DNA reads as TGTGCCAGCAGCCGGACGCGGGTGAGAAACACCGGGGAGCTGTTTTTT. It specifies CASSRTRVRNTGELFF.

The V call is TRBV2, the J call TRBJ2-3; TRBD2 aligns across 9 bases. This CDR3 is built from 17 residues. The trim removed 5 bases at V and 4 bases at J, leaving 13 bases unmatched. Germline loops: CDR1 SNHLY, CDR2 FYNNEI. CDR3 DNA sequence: TGTGCCAGCAGTTCCCCTCGCGGGGGGGCCAGCGCAGATACGCAGTATTTT. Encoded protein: CASSSPRGGASADTQYF.

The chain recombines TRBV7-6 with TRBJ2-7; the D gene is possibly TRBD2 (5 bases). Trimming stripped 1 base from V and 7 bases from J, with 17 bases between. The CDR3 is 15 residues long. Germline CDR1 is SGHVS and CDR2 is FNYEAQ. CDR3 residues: CASSLEIPGKGEQYF. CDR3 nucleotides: TGTGCCAGCAGCTTAGAAATCCCCGGGAAGGGAGAGCAGTACTTC.

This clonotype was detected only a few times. The CDR3 DNA is TGTGCCAGCAGCTTAGCAGGGCTGAACACCGGGGAGCTGTTTTTT. This translates into CASSLAGLNTGELFF. The chain employs TRBV7-6 and TRBJ2-2; D not certain. The CDR3 has 15 residues. Germline CDR1 is SGHVS and CDR2 is FNYEAQ. V gave up 0 bases and J gave up 1 base, with 6 bases separating them.

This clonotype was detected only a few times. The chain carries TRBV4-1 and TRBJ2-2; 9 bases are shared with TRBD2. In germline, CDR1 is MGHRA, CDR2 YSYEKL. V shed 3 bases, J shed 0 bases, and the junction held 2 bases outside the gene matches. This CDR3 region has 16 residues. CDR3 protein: CASSHSGGSNTGELFF. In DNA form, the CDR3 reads TGCGCCAGCAGCCACAGCGGGGGGTCGAACACCGGGGAGCTGTTTTTT.

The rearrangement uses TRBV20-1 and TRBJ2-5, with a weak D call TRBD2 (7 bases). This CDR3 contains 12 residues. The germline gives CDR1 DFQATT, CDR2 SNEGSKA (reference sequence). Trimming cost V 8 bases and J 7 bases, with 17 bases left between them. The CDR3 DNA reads TGCAGTCCCTATGGGGGGGCCGGGACCCAGTACTTC. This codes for CSPYGGAGTQYF.

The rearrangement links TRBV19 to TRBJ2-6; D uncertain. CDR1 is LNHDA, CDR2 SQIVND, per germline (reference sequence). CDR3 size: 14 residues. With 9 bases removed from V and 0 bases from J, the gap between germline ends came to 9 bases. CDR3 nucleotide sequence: TGTGCCAGCGGACGGCCCTCTGGGGCCAACGTCCTGACTTTC. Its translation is CASGRPSGANVLTF.